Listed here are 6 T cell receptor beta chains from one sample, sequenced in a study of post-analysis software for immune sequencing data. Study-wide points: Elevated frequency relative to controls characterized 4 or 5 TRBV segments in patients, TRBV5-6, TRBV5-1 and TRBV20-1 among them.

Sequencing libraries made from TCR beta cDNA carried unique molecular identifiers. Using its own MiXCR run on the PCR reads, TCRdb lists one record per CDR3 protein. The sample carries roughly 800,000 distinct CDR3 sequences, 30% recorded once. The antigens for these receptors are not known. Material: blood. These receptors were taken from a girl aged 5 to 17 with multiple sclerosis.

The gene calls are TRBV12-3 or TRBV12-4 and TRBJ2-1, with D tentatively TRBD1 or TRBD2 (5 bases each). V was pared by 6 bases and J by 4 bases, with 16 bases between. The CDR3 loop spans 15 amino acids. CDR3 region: CASRGVSGNYNEQFF. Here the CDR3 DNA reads TGTGCCAGCAGGGGGGTTAGTGGGAATTACAATGAGCAGTTCTTC.

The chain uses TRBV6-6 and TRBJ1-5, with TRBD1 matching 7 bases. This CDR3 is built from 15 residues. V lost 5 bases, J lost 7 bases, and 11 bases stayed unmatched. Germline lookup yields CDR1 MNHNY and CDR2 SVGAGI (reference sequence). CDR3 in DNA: TGTGCCAGCAGTCGGAGCGGGACAGCGGGACAGCCCCAGCATTTT. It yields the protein CASSRSGTAGQPQHF.

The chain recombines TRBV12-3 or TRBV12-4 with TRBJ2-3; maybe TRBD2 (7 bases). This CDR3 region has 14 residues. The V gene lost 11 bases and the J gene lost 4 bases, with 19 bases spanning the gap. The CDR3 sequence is CADGGGGLADTQYF. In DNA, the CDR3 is TGTGCCGACGGAGGGGGGGGCCTCGCAGATACGCAGTATTTT.

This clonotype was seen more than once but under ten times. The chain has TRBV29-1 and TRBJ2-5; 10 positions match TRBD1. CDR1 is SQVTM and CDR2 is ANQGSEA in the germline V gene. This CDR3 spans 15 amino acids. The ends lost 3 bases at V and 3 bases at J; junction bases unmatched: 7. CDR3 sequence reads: CSVDWWDRGKETQYF. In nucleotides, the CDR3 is TGCAGCGTTGATTGGTGGGACAGGGGAAAAGAGACCCAGTACTTC.

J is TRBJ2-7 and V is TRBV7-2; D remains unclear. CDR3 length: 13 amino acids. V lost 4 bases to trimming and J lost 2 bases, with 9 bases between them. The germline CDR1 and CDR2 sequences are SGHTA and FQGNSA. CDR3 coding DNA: TGTGCCAGCAGCTCCTCTTTCCCCTACGAGCAGTACTTC. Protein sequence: CASSSSFPYEQYF. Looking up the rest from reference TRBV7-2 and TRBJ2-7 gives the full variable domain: GAGVSQSPSNKVTEKGKDVELRCDPISGHTALYWYRQSLGQGLEFLIYFQGNSAPDKSGLPSDRFSAERTGGSVSTLTIQRTQQEDSAVYLCASSSSFPYEQYFGPGTRLTVT.

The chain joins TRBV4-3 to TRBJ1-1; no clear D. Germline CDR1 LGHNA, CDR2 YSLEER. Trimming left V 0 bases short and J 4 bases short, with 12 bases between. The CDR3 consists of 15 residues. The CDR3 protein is CASSQDPGGSTEAFF. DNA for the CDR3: TGCGCCAGCAGCCAAGACCCGGGTGGGTCCACTGAAGCTTTCTTT.